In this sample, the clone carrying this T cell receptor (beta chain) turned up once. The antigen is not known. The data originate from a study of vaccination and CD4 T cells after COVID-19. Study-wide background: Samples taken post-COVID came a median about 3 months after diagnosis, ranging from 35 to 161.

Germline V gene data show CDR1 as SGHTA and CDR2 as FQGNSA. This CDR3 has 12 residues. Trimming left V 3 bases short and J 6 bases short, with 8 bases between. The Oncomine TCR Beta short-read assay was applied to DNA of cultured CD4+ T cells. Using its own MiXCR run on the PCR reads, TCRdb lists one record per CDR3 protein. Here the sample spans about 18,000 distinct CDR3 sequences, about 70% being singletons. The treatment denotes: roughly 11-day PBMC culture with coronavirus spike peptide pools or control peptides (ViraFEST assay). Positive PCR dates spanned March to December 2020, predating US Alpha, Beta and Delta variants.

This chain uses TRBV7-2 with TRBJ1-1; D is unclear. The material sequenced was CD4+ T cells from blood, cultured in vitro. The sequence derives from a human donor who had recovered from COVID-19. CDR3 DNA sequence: TGTGCCAGCAGCTTGGGCAGGTCTGAAGCTTTCTTT. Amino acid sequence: CASSLGRSEAFF.